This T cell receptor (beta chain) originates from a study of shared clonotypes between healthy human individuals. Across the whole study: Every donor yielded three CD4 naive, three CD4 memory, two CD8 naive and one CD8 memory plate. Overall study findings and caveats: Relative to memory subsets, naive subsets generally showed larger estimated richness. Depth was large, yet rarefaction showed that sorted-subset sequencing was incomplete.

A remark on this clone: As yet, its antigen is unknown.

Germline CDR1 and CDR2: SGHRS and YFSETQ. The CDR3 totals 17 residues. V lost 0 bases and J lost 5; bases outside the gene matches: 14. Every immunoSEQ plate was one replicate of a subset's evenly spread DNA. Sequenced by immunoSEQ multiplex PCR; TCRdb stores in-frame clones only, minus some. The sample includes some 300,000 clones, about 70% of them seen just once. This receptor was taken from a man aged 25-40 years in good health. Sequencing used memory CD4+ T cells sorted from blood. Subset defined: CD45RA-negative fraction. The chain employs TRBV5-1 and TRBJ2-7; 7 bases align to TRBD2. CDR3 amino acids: CASSLEVAGAPGDEQYF. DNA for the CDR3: TGCGCCAGCAGCTTGGAGGTGGCGGGAGCCCCGGGAGACGAGCAGTACTTC.